This record looks at one T cell receptor beta chain sequence and its context. This specimen comes from a study of T cells in Graves' hyperthyroidism and ophthalmopathy. Looked up from germline, CDR1 is KGHDR and CDR2 is SFDVKD. Trimming removed 3 bases at V and 5 bases at J, with 5 bases between. CDR3 size: 12 residues. RNA transcripts provided the source from which TCR beta CDR3 regions were amplified. HTBI primers were the set used in a first-round RT-PCR of the TCR CDR3. TCRdb used MiXCR to reprocess the multiplex PCR reads, holding one entry per CDR3 protein. The profile shows 280,000 or so distinct CDR3 sequences, roughly 15% of them singletons.

Sequenced input: blood. V usage is TRBV24-1 and J usage is TRBJ2-3; possibly TRBD2 for D (5 bases). This receptor was obtained from a woman between 50 and 59 years old with Graves' hyperthyroidism that later progressed to Graves' ophthalmopathy. The CDR3 is CATSDGGDTQYF. CDR3 nucleotide sequence: TGTGCCACCAGTGATGGAGGAGATACGCAGTATTTT.